Presented here are 32 T cell receptor beta chains from one specimen sequenced in a study of Graves' ophthalmopathy and Graves' hyperthyroidism. The sequenced template was RNA, covering the TCR beta CDR3 region. An initial RT-PCR round employing HTBI primers preceded a second-round multiplex PCR. MiXCR was run by TCRdb on the multiplex PCR reads, yielding one entry per CDR3 protein. The sample records hundreds of thousands of distinct CDR3 sequences, 20% to 25% being singletons. The sample consisted of peripheral blood. The receptors were gathered from a woman aged 18-29 years with stable Graves' hyperthyroidism. Some clones in this sample may be carry-over from other donors' samples.

This clonotype has a handful of counts. The J gene is TRBJ1-5, the V gene TRBV19; no clear D gene. Per the germline V gene, CDR1 is LNHDA and CDR2 is SQIVND (reference sequence). CDR3 length equals 14 residues. Between the trimmed V and J ends, which lost 3 bases and 0 bases, there was a span of 6 bases. In nucleotides, the CDR3 is TGTGCCAGTAGTATCACAGTTAGCAATCAGCCCCAGCATTTT. Protein: CASSITVSNQPQHF.

This clonotype was counted at least ten times. The V call is TRBV27, the J call TRBJ1-6, with 7 bases aligning to TRBD1. Unmatched junction bases numbered 7, after V lost 2 bases and J lost 9 bases. Germline assignment: CDR1 MNHEY and CDR2 SMNVEV (reference sequence). The CDR3 consists of 15 residues. CDR3 loop: CASSLGGGFLSPLHF. The CDR3 DNA reads TGTGCCAGCAGTTTAGGAGGGGGCTTTCTTTCACCCCTCCACTTT.

In its sample, this clonotype was seen many times. J is TRBJ1-1 and V is TRBV20-1, with D unresolved. The V end lost 6 bases, the J end lost 6 bases, and 14 bases lay between the germline ends. The CDR3 contains 12 residues. Germline loops: CDR1 DFQATT, CDR2 SNEGSKA (reference sequence). The CDR3 loop is CSAQPATPEAFF. CDR3 bases: TGCAGTGCCCAGCCGGCGACCCCTGAAGCTTTCTTT.

The CDR3 region is CASSVTRTSGGYQETQYF. CDR3 nucleotides: TGTGCCAGCAGCGTAACCCGGACTAGCGGGGGGTACCAAGAGACCCAGTACTTC. The chain is built from TRBV7-6 and TRBJ2-5; the match to TRBD2 covers 14 bases. Losses at the gene ends were 5 bases for V and 0 bases for J; bases not matched to a gene: 8. The CDR3 spans 18 residues. CDR1 and CDR2 from the germline V gene are SGHVS and FNYEAQ.

Ten or more counts support this clonotype. This chain joins TRBV29-1 and TRBJ2-5; D not resolved. The V end lost 3 bases, the J end lost 7 bases, and 12 bases lay between the germline ends. The CDR3 loop spans 12 amino acids. Germline CDR1 and CDR2: SQVTM and ANQGSEA. The CDR3 region is CSVDPTPGTQYF. The DNA of the CDR3 is TGCAGCGTTGACCCCACCCCAGGGACCCAGTACTTC. The full variable domain, in which reference TRBV29-1 and TRBJ2-5 provide the parts outside the CDR3, is SAVISQKPSRDICQRGTSLTIQCQVDSQVTMMFWYRQQPGQSLTLIATANQGSEATYESGFVIDKFPISRPNLTFSTLTVSNMSPEDSSIYLCSVDPTPGTQYFGPGTRLLVL.

Only a few counts were recorded for this clonotype. CDR3 region: CASSHPTRGFTGELFF. Here the CDR3 DNA reads TGTGCCAGCAGCCACCCAACCAGGGGGTTCACCGGGGAGCTGTTTTTT. V usage is TRBV3-1 and J usage is TRBJ2-2; 7 nucleotides align to TRBD1. CDR1 is LGHDT and CDR2 is YNNKEL in the germline V gene (reference sequence). V shed 3 bases, J shed 4 bases, and the junction held 8 bases outside the gene matches. This CDR3 comprises 16 residues.

This clonotype was recorded many times. The chain joins TRBV9 to TRBJ1-1; no definite D call. Germline V gene data show CDR1 as SGDLS and CDR2 as YYNGEE. The CDR3 consists of 14 residues. The germline V and J ends were trimmed by 0 bases and 4 bases, with 10 bases remaining between them. Here the CDR3 reads CASSVEGVSTEAFF. The CDR3 DNA reads TGTGCCAGCAGCGTAGAGGGTGTGAGCACTGAAGCTTTCTTT. The variable domain in full, with the rest retrieved from reference TRBV9 and TRBJ1-1, is DSGVTQTPKHLITATGQRVTLRCSPRSGDLSVYWYQQSLDQGLQFLIQYYNGEERAKGNILERFSAQQFPDLHSELNLSSLELGDSALYFCASSVEGVSTEAFFGQGTRLTVV.

Many counts were recorded for this clonotype. The chain combines TRBV30 with TRBJ2-7; 7 positions match TRBD1. Trimming at V came to 2 bases and at J to 2 bases, leaving 3 bases not matched to a gene. CDR3 length: 13 amino acids. CDR1 and CDR2 from the germline V gene are GTSNPN and SVGIG (reference sequence). CDR3 DNA: TGTGCCTGGAGTAGGGGACAGACCTACGAGCAGTACTTC. Encoded protein: CAWSRGQTYEQYF.

This clonotype was found many times. The chain uses TRBV5-1 and TRBJ1-2; perhaps TRBD1 as D (6 bases). Looked up from germline, CDR1 is SGHRS and CDR2 is YFSETQ. CDR3 length: 16 residues. V was clipped by 0 bases and J by 4 bases, with 16 bases between them. CDR3 amino acids: CASSLEPKGGGYGYTF. The CDR3 DNA reads as TGCGCCAGCAGCTTGGAGCCTAAGGGGGGAGGCTATGGCTACACCTTC.

This clonotype appeared many times. The gene calls are TRBV20-1 and TRBJ2-4, with a possible D match to TRBD1 (6 bases). V gave up 5 bases and J gave up 6 bases, with 17 bases separating them. Germline V gene data show CDR1 as DFQATT and CDR2 as SNEGSKA (reference sequence). The CDR3 runs to 14 residues. CDR3 sequence: CSAEPRDIPNIQYF. As DNA, the CDR3 is TGCAGTGCTGAACCCCGGGACATACCAAACATTCAGTACTTC.

The chain is built from TRBV28 and TRBJ2-4; weak D call: TRBD1 (6 bases). The ends were cut back, 7 bases at V and 0 bases at J, with 22 bases in the middle. Germline-derived CDR1 and CDR2 are MDHEN and SYDVKM. CDR3 length equals 18 residues. The CDR3 is CASNPNRVAYLAKNIQYF. In nucleotides, the CDR3 is TGTGCCAGCAATCCTAACAGGGTTGCCTATCTAGCCAAAAACATTCAGTACTTC.

This clonotype was seen many times. This chain joins TRBV28 and TRBJ2-7; 9 nucleotides agree with TRBD1. The CDR3 totals 15 residues. Germline CDR1 reads MDHEN; CDR2 reads SYDVKM. Losses at the gene ends were 2 bases for V and 3 bases for J; bases not matched to a gene: 5. The CDR3 nucleotides are TGTGCCAGCAGTTTACCCGGGACAGGGAACTACGAGCAGTACTTC. This encodes CASSLPGTGNYEQYF. The full variable domain, with the rest looked up from reference TRBV28 and TRBJ2-7, is DVKVTQSSRYLVKRTGEKVFLECVQDMDHENMFWYRQDPGLGLRLIYFSYDVKMKEKGDIPEGYSVSREKKERFSLILESASTNQTSMYLCASSLPGTGNYEQYFGPGTRLTVT.

The chain employs TRBV11-2 and TRBJ1-1, with a weak D call TRBD1 (5 bases). V lost 3 bases and J 12 bases, leaving 17 bases between the germline ends. In germline, CDR1 is SGHAT, CDR2 FQNNGV. The CDR3 is 13 amino acids. DNA for the CDR3: TGTGCCAGCAGCTTCCGAACAGGTGGCGGGACTTTCTTT. Translated, it gives CASSFRTGGGTFF.

This clonotype was counted at least ten times. The rearrangement links TRBV5-1 to TRBJ1-1; D uncertain. CDR1 is SGHRS, CDR2 YFSETQ, per germline. Trimming took off 0 bases at V and 4 bases at J, with 13 bases between the two ends. The CDR3 runs to 15 residues. CDR3 in amino acids: CASSLELGVVTEAFF. In DNA, the CDR3 is TGCGCCAGCAGCTTGGAGCTGGGAGTTGTCACTGAAGCTTTCTTT.

This clonotype was seen ten or more times. The chain is built from TRBV12-3 or TRBV12-4 and TRBJ2-7, with D perhaps TRBD2 (7 bases). V gave up 2 bases and J gave up 2 bases, with 13 bases separating them. This CDR3 spans 15 amino acids. The CDR3 DNA is TGTGCCAGCAGTTTAAGTGGGGGGGCCCCCTACGAGCAGTACTTC. Translation: CASSLSGGAPYEQYF.

This clonotype has ten or more counts. V and J are TRBV19 and TRBJ2-2; weak D call: TRBD1 (5 bases). Trimming removed 3 bases from V and 8 bases from J, with 13 bases in between. The CDR3 consists of 14 residues. The germline CDR1 and CDR2 sequences are LNHDA and SQIVND (reference sequence). Here the CDR3 DNA reads TGTGCCAGTAGTATGGGGCCTTGGGCGGGGGAGCTGTTTTTT. It codes for CASSMGPWAGELFF.

This rearrangement joins TRBV29-1 to TRBJ1-1; D is ambiguous. Germline V gene sequence: CDR1 SQVTM, CDR2 ANQGSEA. V lost 2 bases, J lost 2 bases, and 9 bases lay in between. This CDR3 contains 13 residues. The CDR3 nucleotides are TGCAGCGTTGAATACAGTGTCAACACTGAAGCTTTCTTT. It encodes CSVEYSVNTEAFF.

This clonotype came up a few times. The DNA for the CDR3 is TGTGCCAGCAGTTACTCGAGTAACTTAGGGGGAAATACTGAAGCTTTCTTT. Translating gives CASSYSSNLGGNTEAFF. The chain joins TRBV6-5 to TRBJ1-1, with D possibly TRBD1 on 6 matching bases. The CDR3 consists of 17 residues. The germline V gene has CDR1 MNHEY and CDR2 SVGAGI. Trimming took 0 bases from V and 5 from J, leaving 19 bases between them.

This clonotype was observed at least ten times. DNA for the CDR3: TGTGCCAGCAGCTTAGATCATGGGAAATATTCACCCCTCCACTTT. Its translation is CASSLDHGKYSPLHF. The gene calls are TRBV11-2 and TRBJ1-6; D ambiguous. V lost 0 bases and J 8 bases, leaving 11 bases between the germline ends. CDR1 is SGHAT, CDR2 FQNNGV, per germline. The length of the CDR3 is 15 residues. Looking up the rest from reference TRBV11-2 and TRBJ1-6 gives the full variable domain: EAGVAQSPRYKIIEKRQSVAFWCNPISGHATLYWYQQILGQGPKLLIQFQNNGVVDDSQLPKDRFSAERLKGVDSTLKIQPAKLEDSAVYLCASSLDHGKYSPLHFGNGTRLTVT.

The chain is built from TRBV28 and TRBJ1-1; D is undetermined. There are 14 residues in the CDR3. The V gene's germline CDR1 is MDHEN and CDR2 SYDVKM. With 2 bases removed from V and 3 bases from J, the gap between germline ends came to 10 bases. The CDR3 here is CASSLPGRDTEAFF. DNA for the CDR3: TGTGCCAGCAGTTTACCTGGTCGGGACACTGAAGCTTTCTTT.

As for this clonotype: This clone may be a read error of a much larger clone one base away. This chain joins TRBV6-1 and TRBJ1-1, with D maybe TRBD1 (6 bases). The germline V gene encodes CDR1 MNHNS and CDR2 SASEGT. The CDR3 has 13 residues. The chain's CDR3 is CASSRDTSTEACF. The CDR3 region has the DNA TGTGCCAGCAGTCGGGACACGAGCACTGAAGCTTGCTTT.

This clonotype came up many times. This sequence joins TRBV5-1 and TRBJ1-2; D possibly corresponds to TRBD1 (5 bases). The germline V and J ends were trimmed by 3 bases and 9 bases, with 18 bases remaining between them. The CDR3 extends over 14 amino acids. Germline V gene sequence: CDR1 SGHRS, CDR2 YFSETQ. The CDR3 bases are TGCGCCAGCAGCTGGGGGGGGGACCAAGGAAGCTACACCTTC. The encoded protein is CASSWGGDQGSYTF.

This clonotype turned up a few times. This chain uses TRBV7-9 with TRBJ2-2; D is uncertain. The CDR3 contains 13 residues. CDR1 SEHNR and CDR2 FQNEAQ come from the germline V gene (reference sequence). Trimming shortened V by 4 bases and J by 3 bases, and 6 bases separated the two germline ends. CDR3 bases: TGTGCCAGCAGCTCCCGACACACCGGGGAGCTGTTTTTT. It is translated as CASSSRHTGELFF.

Ten or more counts support this clonotype. The chain recombines TRBV7-8 with TRBJ2-5, with D possibly called TRBD1 or TRBD2 (5 bases each). V was trimmed by 0 bases and J by 4 bases, leaving 12 bases between them. The germline V gene encodes CDR1 SGHVS and CDR2 FQNEAQ. The CDR3 is 15 residues long. The CDR3 protein is CASSLASYGGETQYF. The CDR3 region has the DNA TGTGCCAGCAGCTTAGCGTCGTATGGGGGAGAGACCCAGTACTTC.

The CDR3 is CASSSGSNYVSYEQYF. The DNA of the CDR3 is TGCGCCAGCAGTTCGGGCAGCAACTACGTATCCTACGAGCAGTACTTC. The chain is built from TRBV5-1 and TRBJ2-7; D gene uncertain. Looked up from germline, CDR1 is SGHRS and CDR2 is YFSETQ. Trimming stripped 5 bases from V and 1 base from J, with 19 bases between. This CDR3 is built from 16 residues.

This chain links TRBV12-3 or TRBV12-4 with TRBJ2-7, with D possibly being TRBD1 (6 bases). Between the trimmed V and J ends, which lost 4 bases and 3 bases, there was a span of 19 bases. This CDR3 comprises 16 residues. CDR3 loop: CASSSNTGTSLYEQYF. The CDR3 DNA is TGTGCCAGCAGTTCAAATACCGGGACATCTCTCTACGAGCAGTACTTC.

This clonotype was detected many times. This chain uses TRBV19 with TRBJ1-1; 8 bases align to TRBD1. The CDR3 has 15 residues. The trim removed 3 bases at V and 4 bases at J, leaving 7 bases unmatched. The germline V gene has CDR1 LNHDA and CDR2 SQIVND (reference sequence). The CDR3: CASSISGQGGTEAFF. Here the CDR3 DNA reads TGTGCCAGTAGTATTTCAGGACAGGGTGGCACTGAAGCTTTCTTT.

This clonotype showed up many times. The chain uses TRBV6-2 or TRBV6-3 and TRBJ2-7, with D uncertain. From germline, CDR1 is MNHEY and CDR2 SVGEGT. Trimming shortened V by 7 bases and J by 0 bases, and 16 bases separated the two germline ends. This CDR3 contains 15 residues. As DNA, the CDR3 is TGTGCCAGCACCTTCCACAGTGCAAGCTCCTACGAGCAGTACTTC. Protein: CASTFHSASSYEQYF.

This chain uses TRBV6-2 or TRBV6-3 with TRBJ1-5, with 10 bases fitting TRBD1. The CDR3 spans 15 residues. Germline CDR1 reads MNHEY; CDR2 reads SVGEGT. With V trimmed by 4 bases and J by 5 bases, 5 bases remained unmatched. CDR3 in DNA: TGTGCCAGCAGTTCCGGGACAGGGGAATATCAGCCCCAGCATTTT. It is translated as CASSSGTGEYQPQHF.

This clonotype was observed many times. The V and J genes are TRBV4-2 and TRBJ2-7; no clear D gene. V lost 3 bases to trimming and J lost 1 base, with 10 bases between them. Germline V gene sequence: CDR1 LGHNA, CDR2 YNFKEQ. The CDR3 runs 14 residues. The CDR3 reads CASSQLLDSYEQYF. CDR3 coding DNA: TGTGCCAGCAGCCAGCTTCTAGATTCCTACGAGCAGTACTTC.

This clonotype appeared a few times. The V and J genes are TRBV6-1 and TRBJ2-7, with D perhaps assigned TRBD1 or TRBD2 (5 bases each). With 1 base removed from V and 6 bases from J, the gap between germline ends came to 25 bases. Germline CDR1 reads MNHNS; CDR2 reads SASEGT. The CDR3 runs to 18 residues. CDR3 nucleotide sequence: TGTGCCAGCAGTGAAGGATGGGGGTTCTACAAGTGGGCTGCCGAGCAGTACTTC. It specifies CASSEGWGFYKWAAEQYF.

The table lists this clonotype with many counts. The chain employs TRBV28 and TRBJ2-4, with a possible D match to TRBD1 (6 bases). Trimming stripped 6 bases from V and 0 bases from J, with 15 bases between. Germline lookup yields CDR1 MDHEN and CDR2 SYDVKM. The CDR3 is 16 amino acids. CDR3 protein: CASRTRQALAKNIQYF. The DNA of the CDR3 is TGTGCCAGCAGGACCCGACAGGCCCTAGCCAAAAACATTCAGTACTTC. The variable domain in full, with the rest retrieved from reference TRBV28 and TRBJ2-4, is DVKVTQSSRYLVKRTGEKVFLECVQDMDHENMFWYRQDPGLGLRLIYFSYDVKMKEKGDIPEGYSVSREKKERFSLILESASTNQTSMYLCASRTRQALAKNIQYFGAGTRLSVL.